One sample yielded the 21 T cell receptor beta chains listed below, sequenced in a study of Ad26.COV2.S vaccination and SARS-CoV-2 variants. Noted treatment: about 20 received Ad26.COV2.S at low or high dose, single or two shots; a few received placebo; per-sample allocation not given. After the first vaccine or placebo injection, samples were drawn on day 63. The repertoire was sequenced with immunoSEQ multiplex PCR; TCRdb's copy has only in-frame clones and lacks some. The sample lists around 250,000 clones, 87% occurring once. The sequenced sample was peripheral blood, obtained in a trial of Ad26.COV2.S vaccine versus placebo. These receptors came from a person aged 18-65 years who received the Ad26.COV2.S COVID-19 vaccine or a placebo.

Concerning this clone: The same CDR3 is also encoded by other DNA sequences in this sample. The chain employs TRBV7-2 and TRBJ2-2, with 9 bases aligning to TRBD2. This CDR3 is built from 16 residues. The ends lost 1 base at V and 6 bases at J; junction bases unmatched: 6. Germline CDR1 reads SGHTA; CDR2 reads FQGNSA. CDR3 loop: CASSLVAGGPSGELFF. In DNA, the CDR3 is TGTGCCAGCAGCTTAGTGGCGGGAGGGCCATCCGGGGAGCTGTTTTTT.

V is TRBV12-3 or TRBV12-4 and J is TRBJ2-7; no clear D. Trimming pared 5 bases from V and 3 bases from J, leaving 8 bases between. CDR3 size: 12 residues. CDR3 residues: CASSIRFYEQYF. In DNA form, the CDR3 reads TGTGCCAGCAGTATTAGGTTCTACGAGCAGTACTTC.

The V gene is TRBV5-1, the J gene TRBJ2-5; 9 bases are shared with TRBD2. The CDR3 sequence is 15 residues long. CDR1 and CDR2 from the germline V gene are SGHRS and YFSETQ. After removal of 0 bases from V and 5 bases from J, the junction contained 5 bases not matched to a gene. The CDR3: CASSLGAGGGETQYF. The CDR3 DNA reads as TGCGCCAGCAGCTTGGGAGCGGGGGGCGGGGAGACCCAGTACTTC.

This clone was observed a handful of times. The genes are TRBV4-2 and TRBJ1-5, with D unclear. There are 13 residues in the CDR3. Germline assignment: CDR1 LGHNA and CDR2 YNFKEQ. The germline V and J ends were trimmed by 0 bases and 4 bases, with 4 bases remaining between them. This CDR3 reads CASSQDRNQPQHF. The CDR3 coding sequence is TGTGCCAGCAGCCAAGACAGGAATCAGCCCCAGCATTTT.

The gene calls are TRBV7-8 and TRBJ1-5; TRBD1 is a possible D gene (5 bases). Trimming shortened V by 2 bases and J by 7 bases, and 18 bases separated the two germline ends. Germline CDR1 SGHVS, CDR2 FQNEAQ. The CDR3 spans 16 residues. CDR3 in amino acids: CASSLRWGRAYQPQHF. Written as DNA, the CDR3 is TGTGCCAGCAGCTTAAGGTGGGGCAGGGCTTACCAGCCCCAGCATTTT.

The chain recombines TRBV6-5 with TRBJ1-1, with 7 bases fitting TRBD1. The CDR3 runs 14 residues. CDR1 is MNHEY and CDR2 is SVGAGI in the germline V gene. V lost 4 bases and J lost 1; bases outside the gene matches: 3. The CDR3 sequence is CASSLGGWNTEAFF. CDR3 coding DNA: TGTGCCAGCAGTTTAGGGGGCTGGAACACTGAAGCTTTCTTT.

The chain links TRBV24-1 to TRBJ2-1; a weak D match, TRBD1 (7 bases). V was clipped by 3 bases and J by 10 bases, with 18 bases between them. The CDR3 length is 15 residues. Germline V gene lookup returns CDR1 KGHDR and CDR2 SFDVKD. CDR3 protein: CATSDLRQGGWEQFF. DNA for the CDR3: TGTGCCACCAGTGATCTACGACAGGGAGGTTGGGAGCAGTTCTTC.

The chain joins TRBV5-1 to TRBJ1-3; the match to TRBD1 covers 11 bases. The germline CDR1 and CDR2 sequences are SGHRS and YFSETQ. The CDR3 runs to 16 residues. After removal of 4 bases from V and 3 bases from J, the junction contained 6 bases not matched to a gene. CDR3 amino acids: CASSPGQGAYGNTIYF. DNA for the CDR3: TGCGCCAGCAGCCCAGGACAGGGGGCTTATGGAAACACCATATATTTT.

This chain joins TRBV5-1 and TRBJ1-1; D is ambiguous. Germline CDR1 SGHRS, CDR2 YFSETQ. The length of the CDR3 is 13 residues. V lost 0 bases and J 1 base, leaving 4 bases between the germline ends. The CDR3 nucleotides read TGCGCCAGCAGCTTGGGTCCGAACACTGAAGCTTTCTTT. It translates to CASSLGPNTEAFF. The variable domain in full, completed from reference TRBV5-1 and TRBJ1-1, reads KAGVTQTPRYLIKTRGQQVTLSCSPISGHRSVSWYQQTPGQGLQFLFEYFSETQRNKGNFPGRFSGRQFSNSRSEMNVSTLELGDSALYLCASSLGPNTEAFFGQGTRLTVV.

The chain carries TRBV21-1 and TRBJ2-5; TRBD1 is taken as the D call from the table, unchecked against the DNA. TRBV21-1 is a pseudogene segment. This CDR3 has 15 residues. The CDR3 region is CASSPQGGSQETQYF. CDR3 sequence (DNA): TGTGCCAGCAGCCCCCAGGGGGGTAGCCAAGAGACCCAGTACTTC.

This clone was observed a single time. This chain joins TRBV7-9 and TRBJ1-4; D not certain. This CDR3 is built from 16 residues. Germline CDR1 is SEHNR and CDR2 is FQNEAQ (reference sequence). The V gene lost 8 bases and the J gene lost 3 bases, with 19 bases spanning the gap. The CDR3, as DNA: TGTGCCAGCTGCTCGGGGTTGATCGTAGCTAATGAAAAACTGTTTTTT. Protein: CASCSGLIVANEKLFF.

J is TRBJ2-5 and V is TRBV30, with TRBD2 identical over 8 bases. The germline gives CDR1 GTSNPN, CDR2 SVGIG (reference sequence). This CDR3 comprises 11 residues. CDR3 sequence reads: CSGGYQETQYF. The CDR3 nucleotides are TGTAGCGGGGGCTACCAAGAGACCCAGTACTTC.

The chain uses TRBV6-2 or TRBV6-3 and TRBJ2-3, with TRBD2 matching 10 bases. Germline CDR1 reads MNHEY; CDR2 reads SVGEGT. The V and J ends lost 3 bases and 5 bases, in that order; junction bases with no gene match: 11. The CDR3 sequence is 17 residues long. The chain's CDR3 is CASSYQTSGSWGDTQYF. DNA for the CDR3: TGTGCCAGCAGTTATCAGACTAGCGGGTCTTGGGGAGATACGCAGTATTTT.

This chain uses TRBV9 with TRBJ1-3; no definite D call. V was pared by 0 bases and J by 0 bases, with 13 bases between. CDR1 and CDR2 from the germline V gene are SGDLS and YYNGEE. CDR3 length: 17 amino acids. In DNA form, the CDR3 reads TGTGCCAGCAGCGTAGGTGATTTCACTAGCTCTGGAAACACCATATATTTT. It translates to CASSVGDFTSSGNTIYF.

This clone is classed as medium-sized. Germline and junction disagree at one end, which may indicate a read error. This chain joins TRBV7-3 and TRBJ2-7; D unclear. The CDR3 is 11 residues long. Germline V gene data show CDR1 as SGHTA and CDR2 as FQGTGA. The CDR3 DNA sequence: TGTGCCAGCAGCTTGGATGGACCACCGGTCTTC. As protein: CASSLDGPPVF. Full variable domain (missing parts from reference TRBV7-3 and TRBJ2-7): GAGVSQTPSNKVTEKGKYVELRCDPISGHTALYWYRQSLGQGPEFLIYFQGTGAADDSGLPNDRFFAVRPEGSVSTLKIQRTERGDSAVYLCASSLDGPPVFGPGTRLTVT.

The CDR3 nucleotides are TGTGCCAGCAGTTACTCACAGAACACTGAAGCTTTCTTT. It codes for CASSYSQNTEAFF. This chain joins TRBV6-2 or TRBV6-3 and TRBJ1-1; no reliable D call. Trimming shortened V by 0 bases and J by 1 base, and 3 bases separated the two germline ends. The CDR3 contains 13 residues. From germline, CDR1 is MNHEY and CDR2 SVGEGT.

The chain recombines TRBV19 with TRBJ1-5, with D perhaps matching TRBD1 (6 bases). Trimming shortened V by 4 bases and J by 0 bases, and 10 bases separated the two germline ends. This CDR3 has 15 residues. From germline, CDR1 is LNHDA and CDR2 SQIVND (reference sequence). CDR3 DNA sequence: TGTGCCAGTAGTACTCGGACAGATAGCAATCAGCCCCAGCATTTT. Encoded protein: CASSTRTDSNQPQHF. Using reference TRBV19 and TRBJ1-5 for the parts outside the CDR3, the full variable domain is DGGITQSPKYLFRKEGQNVTLSCEQNLNHDAMYWYRQDPGQGLRLIYYSQIVNDFQKGDIAEGYSVSREKKESFPLTVTSAQKNPTAFYLCASSTRTDSNQPQHFGDGTRLSIL.

The rearrangement joins TRBV6-4 to TRBJ2-2; D tentatively fits TRBD1 or TRBD2 (6 bases each). Germline V gene sequence: CDR1 MRHNA, CDR2 SNTAGT. The CDR3 loop spans 14 amino acids. Trimming cost V 3 bases and J 3 bases, with 8 bases left between them. CDR3 in DNA: TGTGCCAGCAGTGAGAGGGGGGACACCGGGGAGCTGTTTTTT. This sequence encodes CASSERGDTGELFF.

This chain joins TRBV5-1 and TRBJ2-3; weak D call: TRBD2 (6 bases). Trimming shortened V by 0 bases and J by 4 bases, and 12 bases separated the two germline ends. CDR1 and CDR2 from the germline V gene are SGHRS and YFSETQ. This CDR3 spans 15 amino acids. This CDR3 is CASSLERAKADTQYF. In nucleotides, the CDR3 is TGCGCCAGCAGCTTGGAGCGGGCCAAGGCAGATACGCAGTATTTT. Full variable domain (rest looked up from reference TRBV5-1 and TRBJ2-3): KAGVTQTPRYLIKTRGQQVTLSCSPISGHRSVSWYQQTPGQGLQFLFEYFSETQRNKGNFPGRFSGRQFSNSRSEMNVSTLELGDSALYLCASSLERAKADTQYFGPGTRLTVL.

In this sample, this clone turned up a few times. This chain connects TRBV6-5 to TRBJ1-3; D ambiguous. In germline, CDR1 is MNHEY, CDR2 SVGAGI. The CDR3 covers 15 residues. Trimming left V 6 bases short and J 0 bases short, with 12 bases between. Written as DNA, the CDR3 is TGTGCCAGCAGCCCAAGCAGTCGCTCTGGAAACACCATATATTTT. Encoded protein: CASSPSSRSGNTIYF.

V is TRBV5-5 and J is TRBJ1-2; D not resolved. V dropped 0 bases and J dropped 7 bases, with 16 bases sitting between them. Germline V gene data show CDR1 as SGHKS and CDR2 as YYEKEE (reference sequence). CDR3 length equals 15 residues. The CDR3 nucleotides read TGTGCCAGCAGCTTGGGCGGGGTAGGTCTCTCTGGCTACACCTTC. The encoded protein is CASSLGGVGLSGYTF.